These 10 T cell receptor beta chains came from one sample sequenced in a study of blood T cell repertoires in COVID-19. The assay was immunoSEQ multiplex PCR, and TCRdb's table has in-frame clones only and misses some. The data show approximately 480,000 clones, 75% to 90% seen once. Sequenced sample: PBMCs or T cells enriched from blood (not recorded which). The source is a woman aged 18 to 35 who had recovered from COVID-19.

This chain uses TRBV19 with TRBJ2-1; tentative D call: TRBD2 (6 bases). V dropped 4 bases and J dropped 15 bases, with 13 bases sitting between them. CDR1 and CDR2 (germline): LNHDA, SQIVND (reference sequence). The length of the CDR3 is 11 residues. The CDR3 here is CASSTLGGLFF. CDR3 DNA sequence: TGTGCCAGTAGTACCCTGGGGGGACTGTTCTTC.

This chain joins TRBV7-2 and TRBJ1-2; no clear D. The V gene lost 1 base and the J gene lost 4 bases, with 13 bases spanning the gap. The CDR3 covers 15 residues. CDR1 and CDR2 (germline): SGHTA, FQGNSA. CDR3 nucleotides: TGTGCCAGCAGCTTAGATCTGGTCAGCGTCTATGGCTACACCTTC. Residues: CASSLDLVSVYGYTF.

The chain links TRBV7-9 to TRBJ2-6, with 7 bases identical to TRBD2. The CDR3 consists of 19 residues. Germline assignment: CDR1 SEHNR and CDR2 FQNEAQ (reference sequence). V gave up 0 bases and J gave up 0 bases; unmatched junction bases: 8. The DNA of the CDR3 is TGTGCCAGCAGCTTAGCGAGGGCGGGGGTTACCTCTGGGGCCAACGTCCTGACTTTC. Protein product: CASSLARAGVTSGANVLTF.

The chain employs TRBV5-5 and TRBJ2-7, with D perhaps TRBD2 (5 bases). The length of the CDR3 is 11 residues. V lost 4 bases and J lost 4, with 6 bases in between. Per the germline V gene, CDR1 is SGHKS and CDR2 is YYEKEE (reference sequence). The CDR3 DNA reads TGTGCCAGCAGCCAGCGGTACGAGCAGTACTTC. Its protein is CASSQRYEQYF.

This chain connects TRBV30 to TRBJ1-4; D may be TRBD1 (6 bases). Germline V gives CDR1 GTSNPN, CDR2 SVGIG (reference sequence). This CDR3 comprises 12 residues. The CDR3 bases are TGTGCGCAACAGGGTGTGGACGAAAAACTGTTTTTT. Residues: CAQQGVDEKLFF.

The chain combines TRBV18 with TRBJ2-5, with D unclear. V dropped 3 bases and J dropped 4 bases, with 6 bases sitting between them. Germline V gene sequence: CDR1 KGHSH, CDR2 LQKENI. There are 12 residues in the CDR3. This CDR3 reads CASSPSRETQYF. The CDR3 DNA sequence: TGTGCCAGCTCACCGAGCCGAGAGACCCAGTACTTC.

The CDR3: CASSIERWIGYTF. As DNA, the CDR3 is TGTGCCAGTAGTATTGAGCGGTGGATTGGCTACACCTTC. The genes are TRBV19 and TRBJ1-2; D is undetermined. The CDR3 contains 13 residues. Germline V gene sequence: CDR1 LNHDA, CDR2 SQIVND (reference sequence). Between the trimmed V and J ends, which lost 3 bases and 7 bases, there was a span of 12 bases.

The chain joins TRBV7-2 to TRBJ2-7, with 7 bases that match TRBD1. Per the germline V gene, CDR1 is SGHTA and CDR2 is FQGNSA. CDR3 length equals 14 residues. The V gene end was trimmed by 6 bases and the J gene end by 7 bases; junction bases not matched to a gene: 12. The CDR3 spells CASRANRGSGEQYF. CDR3 sequence (DNA): TGTGCCAGCAGGGCCAACAGGGGATCGGGAGAGCAGTACTTC.

The chain uses TRBV3-1 (or the pseudogene TRBV3-2) and TRBJ2-7; a weak D match, TRBD2 (5 bases). The CDR3 sequence is 15 residues long. The germline CDR1 and CDR2 sequences are LGHDT and YNNKEL (reference sequence). Trimming took 3 bases from V and 2 from J, leaving 14 bases between them. CDR3 region: CASSHEGVAPYEQYF. CDR3 sequence (DNA): TGTGCCAGCAGCCACGAGGGCGTAGCCCCCTACGAGCAGTACTTC.

J is TRBJ2-5 and V is TRBV5-1; D call uncertain. With 0 bases removed from V and 0 bases from J, the gap between germline ends came to 12 bases. This CDR3 is built from 16 residues. Germline V gene lookup returns CDR1 SGHRS and CDR2 YFSETQ. The CDR3 protein is CASSLVGSRDQETQYF. CDR3 nucleotide sequence: TGCGCCAGCAGCTTGGTTGGTAGCCGGGACCAAGAGACCCAGTACTTC.